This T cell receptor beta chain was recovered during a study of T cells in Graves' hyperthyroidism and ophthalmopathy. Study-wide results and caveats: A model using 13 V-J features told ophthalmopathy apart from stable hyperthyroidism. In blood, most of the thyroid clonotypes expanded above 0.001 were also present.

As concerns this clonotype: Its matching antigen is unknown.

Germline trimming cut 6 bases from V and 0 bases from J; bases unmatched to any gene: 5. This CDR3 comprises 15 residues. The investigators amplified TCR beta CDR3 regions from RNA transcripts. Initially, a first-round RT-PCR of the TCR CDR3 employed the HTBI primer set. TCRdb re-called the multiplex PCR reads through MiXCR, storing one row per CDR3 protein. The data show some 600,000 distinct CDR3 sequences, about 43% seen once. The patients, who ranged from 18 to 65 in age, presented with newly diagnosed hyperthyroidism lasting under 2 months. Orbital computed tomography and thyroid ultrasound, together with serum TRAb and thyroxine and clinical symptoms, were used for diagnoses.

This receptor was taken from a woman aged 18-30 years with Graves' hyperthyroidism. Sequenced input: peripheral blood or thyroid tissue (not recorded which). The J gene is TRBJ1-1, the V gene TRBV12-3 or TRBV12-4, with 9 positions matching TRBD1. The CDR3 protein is CASRARTGVNTEAFF. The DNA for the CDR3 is TGTGCCAGCAGAGCCCGGACAGGGGTGAACACTGAAGCTTTCTTT.